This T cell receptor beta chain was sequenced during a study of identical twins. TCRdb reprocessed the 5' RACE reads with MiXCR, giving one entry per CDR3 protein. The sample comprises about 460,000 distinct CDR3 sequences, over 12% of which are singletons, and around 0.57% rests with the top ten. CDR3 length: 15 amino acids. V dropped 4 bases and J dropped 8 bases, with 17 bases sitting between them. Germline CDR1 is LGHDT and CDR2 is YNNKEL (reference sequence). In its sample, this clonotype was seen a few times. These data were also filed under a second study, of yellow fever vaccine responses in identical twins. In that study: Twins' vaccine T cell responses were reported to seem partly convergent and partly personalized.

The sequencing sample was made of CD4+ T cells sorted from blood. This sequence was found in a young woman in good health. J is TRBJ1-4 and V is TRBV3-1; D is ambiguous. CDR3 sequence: CASSRRVQLFEKLFF. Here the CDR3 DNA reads TGTGCCAGCAGCCGAAGGGTACAGTTGTTCGAAAAACTGTTTTTT.